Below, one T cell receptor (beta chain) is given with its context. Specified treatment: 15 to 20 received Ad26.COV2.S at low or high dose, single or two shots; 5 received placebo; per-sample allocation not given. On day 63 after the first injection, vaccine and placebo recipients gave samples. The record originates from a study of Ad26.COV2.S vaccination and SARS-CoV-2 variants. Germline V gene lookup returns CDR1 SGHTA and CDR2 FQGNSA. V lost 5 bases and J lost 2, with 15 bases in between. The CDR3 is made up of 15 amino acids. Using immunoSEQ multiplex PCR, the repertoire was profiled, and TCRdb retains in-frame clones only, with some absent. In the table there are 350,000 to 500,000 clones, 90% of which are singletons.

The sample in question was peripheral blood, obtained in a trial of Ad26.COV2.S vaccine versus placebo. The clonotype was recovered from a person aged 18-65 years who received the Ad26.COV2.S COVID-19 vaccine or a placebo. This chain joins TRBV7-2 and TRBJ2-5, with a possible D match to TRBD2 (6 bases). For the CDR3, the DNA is TGTGCCAGCAGCCGCGGGGAAGGGAGACAAGAGACCCAGTACTTC. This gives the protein CASSRGEGRQETQYF.